One sample yielded the 21 T cell receptor beta chains listed below, sequenced in a study of blood T cell repertoires in COVID-19. Sequencing was performed with immunoSEQ multiplex PCR; in TCRdb, only in-frame clones are kept and a portion is missing. The sample lists about 240,000 clones, approximately 83% occurring once. The specimen was PBMCs or T cells enriched from blood (not recorded which). All receptors derive from a woman in her forties with acute COVID-19.

J is TRBJ2-7 and V is TRBV6-2 or TRBV6-3; TRBD2 agrees at 8 bases. Trimming took 6 bases from V and 3 from J; bases not matched to a gene: 10. This CDR3 comprises 15 residues. Germline V gene data show CDR1 as MNHEY and CDR2 as SVGEGT. The CDR3 is CASSPSGSSHYEQYF. In DNA, the CDR3 is TGTGCCAGCAGCCCCAGCGGGAGCTCCCACTACGAGCAGTACTTC.

The rearrangement joins TRBV6-1 to TRBJ1-5; a weak D match, TRBD1 (5 bases). The CDR3 spans 16 residues. The germline V gene encodes CDR1 MNHNS and CDR2 SASEGT. V shed 2 bases and J shed 3 bases, with 14 bases lying between them. CDR3 coding DNA: TGTGCCAGCAGTGAAAACCTAAACAGGTTCAATCAGCCCCAGCATTTT. This codes for CASSENLNRFNQPQHF.

The chain combines TRBV3-1 (or the pseudogene TRBV3-2) with TRBJ2-5, with D uncertain. V lost 4 bases, J lost 7 bases, and 10 bases lay in between. This CDR3 is 12 amino acids long. Germline V gene sequence: CDR1 LGHDT, CDR2 YNNKEL (reference sequence). CDR3 DNA sequence: TGTGCCAGCAGCCGGTACTCGGGGACCCAGTACTTC. Protein sequence: CASSRYSGTQYF.

This clone was seen repeatedly, ten times or more. This sequence joins TRBV6-5 and TRBJ1-5; a weak D match, TRBD1 (5 bases). The V end lost 7 bases, the J end lost 6 bases, and 13 bases lay between the germline ends. Germline loops: CDR1 MNHEY, CDR2 SVGAGI. The CDR3 runs to 13 residues. The CDR3 protein is CASMSQGAQPQHF. The CDR3 coding sequence is TGTGCCAGCATGTCTCAGGGCGCTCAGCCCCAGCATTTT.

CDR3 amino acids: CAWTTGKTGISYGYTF. In DNA form, the CDR3 reads TGTGCCTGGACTACAGGAAAGACAGGGATTTCCTATGGCTACACCTTC. The V gene is TRBV30, the J gene TRBJ1-2; 7 bases align to TRBD1. Trimming cost V 4 bases and J 4 bases; bases outside gene matches: 15. This CDR3 has 16 residues. CDR1 GTSNPN and CDR2 SVGIG come from the germline V gene (reference sequence).

This chain connects TRBV9 to TRBJ2-3; maybe TRBD1 (5 bases). CDR1 and CDR2 (germline): SGDLS, YYNGEE. This CDR3 is built from 15 residues. V was shortened by 0 bases and J by 8 bases, with 16 bases between the two germline ends. The CDR3 DNA reads as TGTGCCAGCAGCGTAGGGGCGGACACTGTTGTTACGCAGTATTTT. Encoded protein: CASSVGADTVVTQYF.

The rearrangement uses TRBV3-1 (or the pseudogene TRBV3-2) and TRBJ1-2, with D perhaps matching TRBD1 (5 bases). Per germline, CDR1 LGHDT and CDR2 YNNKEL (reference sequence). The CDR3 length is 14 residues. V was shortened by 0 bases and J by 6 bases, with 11 bases between the two germline ends. The CDR3 is CASSQDRGTDGYTF. The CDR3, as DNA: TGTGCCAGCAGCCAAGATCGGGGGACGGATGGCTACACCTTC.

CDR3 bases: TGCGCCAGCAGCTTCCCAAGCGGAGGATCCACAGATACGCAGTATTTT. Translating it yields CASSFPSGGSTDTQYF. The J gene is TRBJ2-3, the V gene TRBV5-1; possibly TRBD2 for D (5 bases). In germline, CDR1 is SGHRS, CDR2 YFSETQ. Trimming took 2 bases from V and 2 from J, leaving 15 bases between them. This CDR3 has 16 residues.

The V and J genes are TRBV7-9 and TRBJ2-5; TRBD2 matches 13 bases. The junction had 14 bases not matched to a gene; V was cut back by 4 bases and J by 6 bases. CDR1 SEHNR and CDR2 FQNEAQ come from the germline V gene (reference sequence). The CDR3 covers 18 residues. The CDR3 here is CASSSRLAGGREVKTQYF. CDR3 coding DNA: TGTGCCAGCAGCTCGAGACTAGCGGGAGGAAGGGAGGTGAAGACCCAGTACTTC.

V and J are TRBV19 and TRBJ1-5; TRBD1 is a possible D gene (5 bases). From germline, CDR1 is LNHDA and CDR2 SQIVND (reference sequence). Trimming took 6 bases from V and 2 from J, leaving 14 bases between them. The CDR3 loop spans 15 amino acids. The CDR3, as DNA: TGTGCCAGTAGGGTACAGGTCGATGGCAATCAGCCCCAGCATTTT. Protein: CASRVQVDGNQPQHF.

The chain couples TRBV5-1 to TRBJ1-4, with TRBD1 matching over 11 bases. Germline V gives CDR1 SGHRS, CDR2 YFSETQ. The V gene end was trimmed by 4 bases and the J gene end by 6 bases; junction bases not matched to a gene: 8. The CDR3 loop spans 16 amino acids. The CDR3 bases are TGCGCCAGCAGCCCTACGGACAGGGGGCTTGATGAAAAACTGTTTTTT. Translating it yields CASSPTDRGLDEKLFF.

This clone was counted a few times. The chain recombines TRBV7-2 with TRBJ2-7, with 7 bases lining up with TRBD2. The germline V gene has CDR1 SGHTA and CDR2 FQGNSA. V lost 2 bases and J lost 0; bases outside the gene matches: 4. CDR3 length: 15 residues. For the CDR3, the DNA is TGTGCCAGCAGCTTACTAGCGGCAAGCTCCTACGAGCAGTACTTC. It is translated as CASSLLAASSYEQYF.

J is TRBJ2-2 and V is TRBV7-9, with 11 bases fitting TRBD1. The V gene end was trimmed by 5 bases and the J gene end by 2 bases; junction bases not matched to a gene: 10. This CDR3 comprises 18 residues. Germline-derived CDR1 and CDR2 are SEHNR and FQNEAQ (reference sequence). CDR3 amino acids: CASSARGTGGSNTGELFF. CDR3 DNA: TGTGCCAGCAGCGCCCGTGGGACAGGGGGGTCAAACACCGGGGAGCTGTTTTTT.

The chain has TRBV11-3 and TRBJ2-3; perhaps TRBD1 as D (5 bases). V lost 7 bases, J lost 2 bases, and 13 bases lay in between. The CDR3 covers 14 residues. The V gene's germline CDR1 is SGHNT and CDR2 YENEEA. The CDR3 sequence is CASTRSTDTDTQYF. The CDR3 DNA reads as TGTGCCAGCACCCGATCGACAGACACAGATACGCAGTATTTT.

The chain joins TRBV5-8 to TRBJ2-3; no definite D call. Looked up from germline, CDR1 is SGHTS and CDR2 is YDEGEE. This CDR3 is built from 13 residues. Trimming removed 2 bases from V and 7 bases from J, with 11 bases in between. CDR3 nucleotides: TGTGCCAGCAGCTTCCCAGTGATAAATACGCAGTATTTT. Translated: CASSFPVINTQYF.

The chain carries TRBV6-2 or TRBV6-3 and TRBJ1-2; possible D gene TRBD1, 6 bases. Trimming took 6 bases from V and 3 from J, leaving 11 bases between them. Germline V CDR1 and CDR2: MNHEY, SVGEGT. CDR3 length: 13 residues. CDR3 sequence reads: CASSLGQDYGYTF. CDR3 DNA: TGTGCCAGCAGCCTGGGACAAGACTATGGCTACACCTTC.

This chain links TRBV2 with TRBJ2-3; 10 bases agree with TRBD2. Germline-derived CDR1 and CDR2 are SNHLY and FYNNEI. The CDR3 has 16 residues. V dropped 4 bases and J dropped 6; count of bases not matched to a gene: 10. The CDR3 region is CASSAPLAGVRDTQYF. CDR3 in DNA: TGTGCCAGCAGTGCTCCCCTAGCGGGAGTTAGGGATACGCAGTATTTT.

The sample holds a few counts of this clone. This CDR3 is CASSSGDSYNEQFF. For the CDR3, the DNA is TGCGCCAGCAGCTCGGGGGACTCCTACAATGAGCAGTTCTTC. The chain uses TRBV5-1 and TRBJ2-1; weak D call: TRBD2 (6 bases). CDR1 is SGHRS, CDR2 YFSETQ, per germline. CDR3 size: 14 residues. Trimming took 3 bases from V and 0 from J, leaving 7 bases between them.

V and J are TRBV6-2 or TRBV6-3 and TRBJ2-1; 13 positions match TRBD2. V was pared by 3 bases and J by 0 bases, with 2 bases of the junction left unmatched. This CDR3 is 17 amino acids long. The germline gives CDR1 MNHEY, CDR2 SVGEGT. The CDR3 nucleotides are TGTGCCAGCAGTTATACTAGCGGGAGGGTCTCCTACAATGAGCAGTTCTTC. Translating gives CASSYTSGRVSYNEQFF.

This clone was counted a single time. The chain is built from TRBV18 and TRBJ1-2; TRBD1 agrees at 8 bases. The V and J ends lost 6 bases and 7 bases, in that order; junction bases with no gene match: 4. CDR3 length: 12 amino acids. Germline lookup yields CDR1 KGHSH and CDR2 LQKENI. This CDR3 reads CASSSGGLGYTF. The CDR3 DNA is TGTGCCAGCTCCTCAGGGGGCCTTGGCTACACCTTC.

J is TRBJ2-1 and V is TRBV6-5, with 12 bases fitting TRBD2. The ends lost 2 bases at V and 7 bases at J; junction bases unmatched: 6. Germline-derived CDR1 and CDR2 are MNHEY and SVGAGI. This CDR3 comprises 16 residues. In nucleotides, the CDR3 is TGTGCCAGCAGTTACCCAACTAGCGGGAGGTTGAATGAGCAGTTCTTC. Translation: CASSYPTSGRLNEQFF.